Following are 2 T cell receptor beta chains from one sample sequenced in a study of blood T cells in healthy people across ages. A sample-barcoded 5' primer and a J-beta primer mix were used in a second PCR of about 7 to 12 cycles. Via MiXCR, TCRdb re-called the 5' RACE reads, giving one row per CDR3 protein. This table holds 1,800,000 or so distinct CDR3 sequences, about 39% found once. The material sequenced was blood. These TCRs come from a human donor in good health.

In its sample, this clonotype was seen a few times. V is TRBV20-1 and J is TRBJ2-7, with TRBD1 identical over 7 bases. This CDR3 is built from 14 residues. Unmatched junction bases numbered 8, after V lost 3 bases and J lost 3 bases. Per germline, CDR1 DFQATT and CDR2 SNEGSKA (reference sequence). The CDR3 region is CSARLGQHLYEQYF. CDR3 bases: TGCAGTGCTAGGCTGGGACAGCACCTCTACGAGCAGTACTTC.

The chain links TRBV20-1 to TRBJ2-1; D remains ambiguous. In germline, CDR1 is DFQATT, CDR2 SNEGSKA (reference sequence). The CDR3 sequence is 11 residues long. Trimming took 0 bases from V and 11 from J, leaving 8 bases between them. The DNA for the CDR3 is TGCAGTGCTAGAGACAAACATAAGCAGTTCTTC. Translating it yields CSARDKHKQFF.